Below are 22 T cell receptor beta chains sequenced from a single sample in a study of spatial heterogeneity in lung cancer. Study findings and constraints: One measure, the expanded intratumoral alpha and beta TCR count, tracked tumor mutation counts.

These receptors' antigens are unknown. TCRdb reprocessed the 5' RACE reads via MiXCR and lists one record per CDR3 protein. The sample yields around 18,000 distinct CDR3 sequences, roughly 5.8% seen once. Stated time point: sample taken at primary tumor resection. The specimen comprised lung tumor tissue, sampled at surgery. The receptors come from a female donor with early-stage non-small cell lung cancer.

This clonotype was counted many times. Within a library made for alpha chains, this beta chain is off target, and its count is uninformative. J is TRBJ2-7 and V is TRBV2; 7 bases agree with TRBD2. Per the germline V gene, CDR1 is SNHLY and CDR2 is FYNNEI. V lost 6 bases to trimming and J lost 6 bases; unmatched junction nucleotides: 5. The CDR3 has 12 residues. In nucleotides, the CDR3 is TGTGCCAGCAGAGACGCGGGGGTCGAGCAGTACTTC. It codes for CASRDAGVEQYF.

Ten or more counts support this clonotype. Within a library made for alpha chains, this beta chain is off target, and its count is uninformative. V is TRBV29-1 and J is TRBJ1-2; 10 bases agree with TRBD1. V was clipped by 3 bases and J by 8 bases; unmatched bases: 6. Germline V gene lookup returns CDR1 SQVTM and CDR2 ANQGSEA. The CDR3 totals 13 residues. CDR3 DNA sequence: TGCAGCGTTGAGGGGGACAGGGGTGACGGCTACACCTTC. Translated, it gives CSVEGDRGDGYTF. Full variable domain (rest looked up from reference TRBV29-1 and TRBJ1-2): SAVISQKPSRDICQRGTSLTIQCQVDSQVTMMFWYRQQPGQSLTLIATANQGSEATYESGFVIDKFPISRPNLTFSTLTVSNMSPEDSSIYLCSVEGDRGDGYTFGSGTRLTVV.

This clonotype was detected many times. This beta chain represents an off-target read in a library built for alpha chains; its size is of limited meaning. This chain uses TRBV11-2 with TRBJ2-5, with 8 nucleotides matching TRBD1. CDR1 and CDR2 from the germline V gene are SGHAT and FQNNGV. The CDR3 loop spans 15 amino acids. V gave up 2 bases and J gave up 6 bases; unmatched junction bases: 8. The CDR3 DNA reads as TGTGCCAGCAGCTTAACCCCTACAGGGGGGAAGACCCAGTACTTC. Protein: CASSLTPTGGKTQYF.

This clonotype was counted many times. In a library made to pick up alpha chains, this beta chain is a stray read with a size that means little. The rearrangement joins TRBV5-1 to TRBJ2-3; tentatively, D is TRBD2 (5 bases). Germline V gene lookup returns CDR1 SGHRS and CDR2 YFSETQ. This CDR3 has 16 residues. Trimming cost V 0 bases and J 2 bases, with 13 bases left between them. The CDR3 sequence: CASSLGVLANTDTQYF. CDR3 bases: TGCGCCAGCAGCTTGGGTGTGCTAGCCAACACAGATACGCAGTATTTT.

This clonotype was recorded a few times. This beta chain is an off-target read within a library intended for alpha chains, so its frequency means little. In DNA, the CDR3 is TGTGCCAGCAGTTTAAGGCAGGGTGGCGGCTACACCTTC. It is translated as CASSLRQGGGYTF. The chain recombines TRBV12-3 or TRBV12-4 with TRBJ1-2; D might be TRBD1 (5 bases). This CDR3 spans 13 amino acids. Trimming pared 2 bases from V and 8 bases from J, leaving 12 bases between.

This clonotype was observed a few times. This beta chain represents an off-target read in a library built for alpha chains; its size is of limited meaning. The chain has TRBV20-1 and TRBJ2-2; tentative D call: TRBD1 (5 bases). The ends were cut back, 3 bases at V and 1 base at J, with 9 bases in the middle. This CDR3 is 14 amino acids long. Germline V gene sequence: CDR1 DFQATT, CDR2 SNEGSKA (reference sequence). The CDR3 region is CSASSTGNTGELFF. Here the CDR3 DNA reads TGCAGTGCTAGTTCTACAGGGAACACCGGGGAGCTGTTTTTT.

This clonotype has at least ten counts. The size of this beta chain means little, since it is a stray read in a library made for alpha chains. The V call is TRBV15, the J call TRBJ2-1; D is possibly TRBD1 (6 bases). The CDR3 is made up of 14 amino acids. Per germline, CDR1 LNHNV and CDR2 YYDKDF (reference sequence). The ends were cut back, 5 bases at V and 7 bases at J, with 15 bases in the middle. CDR3 in DNA: TGTGCCACCAGCGGGACAAGGCAAGGGAATGAGCAGTTCTTC. It is translated as CATSGTRQGNEQFF. Together with reference TRBV15 and TRBJ2-1, the CDR3 gives the full variable domain: DAMVIQNPRYQVTQFGKPVTLSCSQTLNHNVMYWYQQKSSQAPKLLFHYYDKDFNNEADTPDNFQSRRPNTSFCFLDIRSPGLGDTAMYLCATSGTRQGNEQFFGPGTRLTVL.

This clonotype was seen at least ten times. Because the library targeted alpha chains, this beta chain is an off-target read whose size means little. The chain couples TRBV25-1 to TRBJ2-5; D not certain. The CDR3 has 12 amino acids. The germline CDR1 and CDR2 sequences are MGHDK and SYGVNS. V was cut by 2 bases and J by 4 bases, with 5 bases left in between. CDR3 sequence: CASSERGETQYF. In nucleotides, the CDR3 is TGTGCCAGCAGTGAAAGAGGAGAGACCCAGTACTTC.

This clonotype was observed many times. Being off target in a library aimed at alpha chains, this beta chain has a size of little meaning. CDR3 DNA sequence: TGCGCCAGCAGCAGAGAGGGACAGCCGCATGAAAAACTGTTTTTT. Its protein is CASSREGQPHEKLFF. The chain has TRBV5-1 and TRBJ1-4; 7 bases are a match to TRBD1. Germline CDR1 SGHRS, CDR2 YFSETQ. V lost 4 bases to trimming and J lost 6 bases; unmatched junction nucleotides: 9. The CDR3 runs to 15 residues.

This clonotype was observed a handful of times. This beta chain appears as a stray read in a library generated for alpha chains; its size is not informative. The chain recombines TRBV6-6 with TRBJ2-5; 8 nucleotides line up with TRBD1. There are 15 residues in the CDR3. In germline, CDR1 is MNHNY, CDR2 SVGAGI (reference sequence). With 7 bases clipped from V and 4 bases from J, the junction kept 11 bases outside the gene matches. CDR3 region: CASNPRAGGAETQYF. CDR3 nucleotides: TGTGCCAGCAACCCCCGGGCAGGGGGCGCAGAGACCCAGTACTTC.

This clonotype was counted at least ten times. A library made for alpha chains picked up this beta chain off target, so its size means little. The chain links TRBV5-1 to TRBJ2-5, with no clear D. The V end was cut by 4 bases, the J end by 4 bases, with 11 bases between. CDR3 length: 13 residues. Germline V gene data show CDR1 as SGHRS and CDR2 as YFSETQ. CDR3 DNA sequence: TGCGCCAGCAGCGCAATTAAAGGAGAGACCCAGTACTTC. It codes for CASSAIKGETQYF.

The table lists this clonotype with a few counts. The junction does not match germline at one end; this may be a read error. This beta chain appears as a stray read in a library generated for alpha chains; its size is not informative. The chain is built from TRBV20-1 and TRBJ2-2, with D perhaps being TRBD1 or TRBD2 (6 bases each). The CDR3 consists of 14 residues. The germline gives CDR1 DFQATT, CDR2 SNEGSKA (reference sequence). The CDR3 nucleotides are TGCAGTGCCAAACCCGGGACAATAGGCGGGGAGCTGTCTTTT. Encoded protein: CSAKPGTIGGELSF.

For this clonotype: As an off-target read in a library built for alpha chains, this beta chain has a frequency of little significance. The chain recombines TRBV19 with TRBJ2-3; 9 bases map to TRBD2. Germline CDR1 reads LNHDA; CDR2 reads SQIVND (reference sequence). Trimming cost V 5 bases and J 3 bases; bases outside gene matches: 6. The CDR3 has 15 amino acids. CDR3 sequence (DNA): TGTGCCAGTAGTGATAGCGGGAGACGGACAGATACGCAGTATTTT. Translating it yields CASSDSGRRTDTQYF.

This clonotype was seen many times. This beta chain slipped into a library made for alpha chains as a stray read, so its size is not meaningful. The chain couples TRBV29-1 to TRBJ2-2; 12 nucleotides align to TRBD2. Germline CDR1 and CDR2: SQVTM and ANQGSEA. The V and J ends lost 2 bases and 6 bases, in that order; junction bases with no gene match: 4. This CDR3 has 15 amino acids. As DNA, the CDR3 is TGCAGCGTTGAAAGGGGGACTAGCGGGTCCGGGGAGCTGTTTTTT. Translated: CSVERGTSGSGELFF.

There are a few counts of this clonotype. Because the library targeted alpha chains, this beta chain is an off-target read whose size means little. This chain joins TRBV5-1 and TRBJ2-5, with D maybe TRBD1 (6 bases). Germline CDR1 and CDR2: SGHRS and YFSETQ. With 0 bases removed from V and 4 bases from J, the gap between germline ends came to 13 bases. This CDR3 is built from 15 residues. Here the CDR3 DNA reads TGCGCCAGCAGCTTGGGCAGGGGCCTGAGAGAGACCCAGTACTTC. This codes for CASSLGRGLRETQYF.

In regard to this clonotype: Because the library targeted alpha chains, this beta chain is an off-target read whose size means little. V is TRBV28 and J is TRBJ2-3, with D possibly being TRBD2 (6 bases). Looked up from germline, CDR1 is MDHEN and CDR2 is SYDVKM. The CDR3 extends over 14 amino acids. V was clipped by 3 bases and J by 9 bases, with 16 bases between them. The CDR3 region is CASSLGLGGRTQYF. DNA of the CDR3: TGTGCCAGCAGTTTGGGGCTAGGAGGGAGGACGCAGTATTTT.

This clonotype has only a few counts. For a library built for alpha chains, this beta chain is a stray read; little rests on its size. The V call is TRBV27, the J call TRBJ2-1, with D unclear. Germline V gene data show CDR1 as MNHEY and CDR2 as SMNVEV (reference sequence). V dropped 2 bases and J dropped 10 bases, with 12 bases sitting between them. The CDR3 runs to 13 residues. DNA of the CDR3: TGTGCCAGCAGTTTAAAGCGTTCGAGAGAGCAGTTCTTC. Translation: CASSLKRSREQFF.

In the case of this clonotype: Because the library targeted alpha chains, this beta chain is an off-target read whose size means little. The chain uses TRBV12-3 or TRBV12-4 and TRBJ1-6; D ambiguous. The CDR3 is 14 amino acids. V lost 3 bases and J lost 6, with 9 bases in between. The CDR3 bases are TGTGCCAGCAGTTTTGTCGGGCGTAATTCACCCCTCCACTTT. It encodes CASSFVGRNSPLHF.

Notes on this clonotype: This beta chain represents an off-target read in a library built for alpha chains; its size is of limited meaning. The chain combines TRBV18 with TRBJ1-2; 7 positions match TRBD1. The CDR3 covers 15 residues. CDR1 is KGHSH, CDR2 LQKENI, per germline. V gave up 2 bases and J gave up 5 bases; unmatched junction bases: 8. The CDR3 is CASSPSSGTAYGYTF. CDR3 nucleotides: TGTGCCAGCTCACCATCGTCCGGGACAGCTTATGGCTACACCTTC.

This clonotype was recorded many times. This beta chain turned up in a library designed for alpha chains; as an off-target read, its abundance says little. V usage is TRBV20-1 and J usage is TRBJ2-7, with no clear D. The CDR3 is 14 amino acids. The V end lost 6 bases, the J end lost 0 bases, and 15 bases lay between the germline ends. CDR1 is DFQATT, CDR2 SNEGSKA, per germline (reference sequence). This CDR3 reads CSAAGPKASYEQYF. The CDR3 DNA reads TGCAGTGCGGCCGGGCCTAAAGCCTCCTACGAGCAGTACTTC.

The sample holds a few counts of this clonotype. This beta chain represents an off-target read in a library built for alpha chains; its size is of limited meaning. The rearrangement links TRBV15 to TRBJ2-3; the D is unclear. Germline loops: CDR1 LNHNV, CDR2 YYDKDF (reference sequence). Trimming stripped 1 base from V and 1 base from J, with 6 bases between. This CDR3 has 14 residues. CDR3 protein: CATSRGVGTDTQYF. The CDR3 bases are TGTGCCACCAGCAGAGGGGTGGGCACAGATACGCAGTATTTT.

In this sample, this clonotype turned up many times. This beta chain is a stray sequence in a library constructed for alpha chains; its clone size is not meaningful. CDR3 sequence (DNA): TGTGCCAGCAGTTTATCCAGCAGCCACGAGCAGTACTTC. Amino acids: CASSLSSSHEQYF. The chain is built from TRBV28 and TRBJ2-7, with unresolved D. The ends were cut back, 1 base at V and 5 bases at J, with 9 bases in the middle. This CDR3 contains 13 residues. Germline V CDR1 and CDR2: MDHEN, SYDVKM.